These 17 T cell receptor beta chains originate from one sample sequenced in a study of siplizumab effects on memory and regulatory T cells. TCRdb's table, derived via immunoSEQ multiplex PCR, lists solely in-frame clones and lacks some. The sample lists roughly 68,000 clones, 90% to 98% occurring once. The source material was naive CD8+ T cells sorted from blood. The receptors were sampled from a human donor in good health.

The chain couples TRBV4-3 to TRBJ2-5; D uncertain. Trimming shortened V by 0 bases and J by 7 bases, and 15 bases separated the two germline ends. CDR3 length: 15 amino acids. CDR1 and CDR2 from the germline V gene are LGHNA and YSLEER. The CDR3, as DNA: TGCGCCAGCAGCCAAGATCGGGCCACATGGGGGACCCAGTACTTC. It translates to CASSQDRATWGTQYF.

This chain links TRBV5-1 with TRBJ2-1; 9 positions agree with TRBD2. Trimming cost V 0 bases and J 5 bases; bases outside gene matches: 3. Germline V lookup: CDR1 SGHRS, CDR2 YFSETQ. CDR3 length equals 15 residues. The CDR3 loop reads CASSLEVAGDNEQFF. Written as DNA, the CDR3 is TGCGCCAGCAGCTTGGAGGTAGCGGGGGACAATGAGCAGTTCTTC. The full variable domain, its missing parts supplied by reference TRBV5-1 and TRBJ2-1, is KAGVTQTPRYLIKTRGQQVTLSCSPISGHRSVSWYQQTPGQGLQFLFEYFSETQRNKGNFPGRFSGRQFSNSRSEMNVSTLELGDSALYLCASSLEVAGDNEQFFGPGTRLTVL.

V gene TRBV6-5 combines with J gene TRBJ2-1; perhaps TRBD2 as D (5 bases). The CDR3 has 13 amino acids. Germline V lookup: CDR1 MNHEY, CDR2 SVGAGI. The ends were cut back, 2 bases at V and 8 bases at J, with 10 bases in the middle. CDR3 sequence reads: CASSYVIGDEQFF. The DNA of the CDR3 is TGTGCCAGCAGTTACGTTATCGGGGATGAGCAGTTCTTC.

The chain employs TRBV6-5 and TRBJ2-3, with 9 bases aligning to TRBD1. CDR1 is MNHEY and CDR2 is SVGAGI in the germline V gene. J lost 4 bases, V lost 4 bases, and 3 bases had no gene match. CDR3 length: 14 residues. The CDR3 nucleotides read TGTGCCAGCAGTTCCACAGGGGGCTCAGATACGCAGTATTTT. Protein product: CASSSTGGSDTQYF.

CDR3 sequence: CASSESRGSGNTIYF. The CDR3 nucleotides are TGCGCCAGCAGTGAGTCGAGGGGCTCTGGAAACACCATATATTTT. V gene TRBV10-1 combines with J gene TRBJ1-3, with TRBD1 as a possible D gene (5 bases). Per germline, CDR1 WNHNN and CDR2 SYGVQD (reference sequence). Trimming took off 0 bases at V and 0 bases at J, with 6 bases between the two ends. The CDR3 is 15 amino acids.

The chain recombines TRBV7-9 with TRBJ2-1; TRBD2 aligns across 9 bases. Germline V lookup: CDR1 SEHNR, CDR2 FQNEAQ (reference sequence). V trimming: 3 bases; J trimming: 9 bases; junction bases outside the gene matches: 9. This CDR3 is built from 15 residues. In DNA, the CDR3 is TGTGCCAGCAGCTTCATAAATAGCGGGGGTTTTGAGCAGTTCTTC. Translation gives CASSFINSGGFEQFF.

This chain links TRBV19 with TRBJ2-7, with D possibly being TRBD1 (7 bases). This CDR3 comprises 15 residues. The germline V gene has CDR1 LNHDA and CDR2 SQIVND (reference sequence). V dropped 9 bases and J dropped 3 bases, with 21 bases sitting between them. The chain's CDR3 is CASTPNAGQNYEQYF. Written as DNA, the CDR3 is TGTGCCAGCACCCCCAACGCGGGACAGAACTACGAGCAGTACTTC.

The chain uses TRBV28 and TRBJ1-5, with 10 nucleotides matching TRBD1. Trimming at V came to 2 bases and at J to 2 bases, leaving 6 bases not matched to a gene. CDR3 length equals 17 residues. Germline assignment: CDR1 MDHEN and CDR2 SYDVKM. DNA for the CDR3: TGTGCCAGCAGTTTAGGGACAGGGGTATATGGCAATCAGCCCCAGCATTTT. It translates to CASSLGTGVYGNQPQHF.

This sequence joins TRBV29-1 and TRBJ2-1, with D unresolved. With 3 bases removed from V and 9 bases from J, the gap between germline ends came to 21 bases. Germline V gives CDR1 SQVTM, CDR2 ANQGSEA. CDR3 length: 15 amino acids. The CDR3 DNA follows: TGCAGCGTTGAGGGTCAGGCTCCCTTGGTGGGTGAGCAGTTCTTC. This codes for CSVEGQAPLVGEQFF.

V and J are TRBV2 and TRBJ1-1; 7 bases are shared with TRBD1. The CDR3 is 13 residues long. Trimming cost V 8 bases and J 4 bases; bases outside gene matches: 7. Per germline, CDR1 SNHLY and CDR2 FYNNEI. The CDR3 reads CASPEAGGTEAFF. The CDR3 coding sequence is TGTGCCAGCCCCGAGGCAGGGGGCACTGAAGCTTTCTTT.

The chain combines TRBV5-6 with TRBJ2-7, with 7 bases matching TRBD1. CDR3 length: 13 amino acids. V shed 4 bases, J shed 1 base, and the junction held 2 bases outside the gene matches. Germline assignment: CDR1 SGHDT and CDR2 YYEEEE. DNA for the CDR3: TGTGCCAGCAGCCCGGGACAGTCCTACGAGCAGTACTTC. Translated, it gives CASSPGQSYEQYF. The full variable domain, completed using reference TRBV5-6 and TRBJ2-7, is DAGVTQSPTHLIKTRGQQVTLRCSPKSGHDTVSWYQQALGQGPQFIFQYYEEEERQRGNFPDRFSGHQFPNYSSELNVNALLLGDSALYLCASSPGQSYEQYFGPGTRLTVT.

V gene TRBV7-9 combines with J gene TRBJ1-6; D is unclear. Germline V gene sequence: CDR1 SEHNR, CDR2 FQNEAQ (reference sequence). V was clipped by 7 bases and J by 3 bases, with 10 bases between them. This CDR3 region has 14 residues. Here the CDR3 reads CASNVADYNSPLHF. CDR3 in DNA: TGTGCCAGCAACGTGGCGGACTATAATTCACCCCTCCACTTT.

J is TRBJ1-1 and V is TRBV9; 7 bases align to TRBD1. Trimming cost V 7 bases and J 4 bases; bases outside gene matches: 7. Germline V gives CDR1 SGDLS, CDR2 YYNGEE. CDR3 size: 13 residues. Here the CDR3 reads CASVPGGGTEAFF. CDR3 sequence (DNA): TGTGCCAGCGTCCCAGGGGGGGGCACTGAAGCTTTCTTT.

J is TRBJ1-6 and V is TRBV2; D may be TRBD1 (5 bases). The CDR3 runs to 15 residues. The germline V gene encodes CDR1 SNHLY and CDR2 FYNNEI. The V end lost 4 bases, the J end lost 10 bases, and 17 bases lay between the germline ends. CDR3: CASSGGGRAGSPLHF. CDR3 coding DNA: TGTGCCAGCAGTGGTGGCGGCAGGGCCGGATCACCCCTCCACTTT.

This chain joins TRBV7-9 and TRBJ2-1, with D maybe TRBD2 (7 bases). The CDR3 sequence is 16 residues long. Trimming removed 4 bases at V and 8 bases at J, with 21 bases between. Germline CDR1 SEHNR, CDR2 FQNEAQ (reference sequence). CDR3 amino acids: CASSSIRGADRDEQFF. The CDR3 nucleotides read TGTGCCAGCAGCTCAATTCGGGGGGCCGACCGGGATGAGCAGTTCTTC.

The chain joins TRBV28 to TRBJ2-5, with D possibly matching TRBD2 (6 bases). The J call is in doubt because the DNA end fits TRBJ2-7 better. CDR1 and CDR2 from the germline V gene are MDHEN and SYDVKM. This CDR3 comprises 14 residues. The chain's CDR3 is CASSLGGKSYEQYF. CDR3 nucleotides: TGTGCCAGCAGTTTAGGAGGGAAATCATACGAGCAGTACTTC.

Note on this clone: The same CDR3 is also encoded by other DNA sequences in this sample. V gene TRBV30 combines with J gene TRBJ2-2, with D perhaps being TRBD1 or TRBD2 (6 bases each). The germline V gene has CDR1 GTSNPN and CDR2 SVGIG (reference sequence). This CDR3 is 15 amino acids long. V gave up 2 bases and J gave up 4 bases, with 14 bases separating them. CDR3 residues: CAWSWGAGGTGELFF. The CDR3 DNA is TGTGCCTGGAGTTGGGGGGCTGGGGGCACCGGGGAGCTGTTTTTT.